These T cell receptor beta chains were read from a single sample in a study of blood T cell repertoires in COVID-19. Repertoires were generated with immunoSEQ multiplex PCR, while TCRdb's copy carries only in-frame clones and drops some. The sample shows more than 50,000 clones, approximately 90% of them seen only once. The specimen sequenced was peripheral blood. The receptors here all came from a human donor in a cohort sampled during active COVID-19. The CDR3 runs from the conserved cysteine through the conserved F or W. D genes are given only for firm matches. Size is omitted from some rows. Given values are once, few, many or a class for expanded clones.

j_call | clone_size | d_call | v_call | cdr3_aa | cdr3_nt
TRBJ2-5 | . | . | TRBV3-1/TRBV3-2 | CASTPRGTETQYF | TGTGCCAGCACCCCCCGCGGGACGGAGACCCAGTACTTC
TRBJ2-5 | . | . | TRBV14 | CASSQDRRDWETQYF | TGTGCCAGCAGCCAAGATCGTCGGGATTGGGAGACCCAGTACTTC
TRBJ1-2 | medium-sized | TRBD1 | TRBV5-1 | CASSLDTGADGYTF | TGCGCCAGCAGCTTGGATACAGGGGCAGATGGCTACACCTTC
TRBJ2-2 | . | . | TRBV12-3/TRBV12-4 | CASTRGPVGELFF | TGTGCCAGCACCCGAGGCCCGGTCGGGGAGCTGTTTTTT
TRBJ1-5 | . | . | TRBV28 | CGTDSSNQPQHF | TGTGGCACAGATTCTAGCAATCAGCCCCAGCATTTT
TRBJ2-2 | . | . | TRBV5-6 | CASRLTDSNTGELFF | TGTGCCAGCAGGTTGACAGATTCGAACACCGGGGAGCTGTTTTTT
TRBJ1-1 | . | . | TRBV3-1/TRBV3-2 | CASSHRDRNTEAFF | TGTGCCAGCAGCCACCGCGACAGGAACACTGAAGCTTTCTTT
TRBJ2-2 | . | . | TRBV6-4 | CASSDSWGLELFF | TGTGCCAGCAGTGACAGTTGGGGCCTGGAGCTGTTTTTT
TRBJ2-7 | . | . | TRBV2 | CASRGGEGEQYF | TGTGCCAGCAGAGGGGGAGAGGGCGAGCAGTACTTC
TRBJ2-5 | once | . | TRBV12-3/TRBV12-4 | CASTSYQETQYF | TGTGCCAGCACCTCCTATCAAGAGACCCAGTACTTC
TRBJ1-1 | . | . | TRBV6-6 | CASSPTRGGGTEAFF | TGTGCCAGCAGCCCGACGCGGGGAGGCGGCACTGAAGCTTTCTTT
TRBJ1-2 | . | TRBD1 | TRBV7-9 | CASSLGQGNGYTF | TGTGCCAGCAGCTTAGGACAGGGGAATGGCTACACCTTC
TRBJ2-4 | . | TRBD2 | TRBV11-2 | CASSFGLAGGLLKNIQYF | TGTGCCAGCAGCTTCGGACTAGCGGGGGGTTTGCTAAAAAACATTCAGTACTTC
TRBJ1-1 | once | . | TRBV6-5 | CASSYSHYGNTEAFF | TGTGCCAGCAGTTACTCCCACTATGGGAACACTGAAGCTTTCTTT
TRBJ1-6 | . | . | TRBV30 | CAWRGLLGPETNSPLHF | TGTGCCTGGAGGGGCCTTTTAGGCCCTGAAACCAATTCACCCCTCCACTTT
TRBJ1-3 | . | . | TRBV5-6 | CASSPPVGDTIYF | TGTGCCAGCAGCCCGCCGGTGGGAGACACCATATATTTT
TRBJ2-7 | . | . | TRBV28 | CASRGSSTGAYEQYF | TGTGCCAGCCGAGGGAGCTCGACAGGAGCTTACGAGCAGTACTTC
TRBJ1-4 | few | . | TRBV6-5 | CASISRDNREKLFF | TGTGCCAGCATTTCGAGAGACAACCGGGAAAAACTGTTTTTT
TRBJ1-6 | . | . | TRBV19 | CASSIFEGGSSPLHF | TGTGCCAGTAGTATATTTGAGGGAGGGTCTTCACCCCTCCACTTT
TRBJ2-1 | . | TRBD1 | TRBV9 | CASSAQGQGQFF | TGTGCCAGCAGCGCCCAGGGACAGGGGCAGTTCTTC
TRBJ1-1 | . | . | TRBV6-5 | CATLMRREGIGEAFF | TGTGCCACCCTGATGCGCCGAGAGGGCATCGGTGAAGCTTTCTTT
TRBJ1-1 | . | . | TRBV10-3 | CAISVSSGGGEAFF | TGTGCCATCAGTGTAAGTTCTGGAGGCGGTGAAGCTTTCTTT
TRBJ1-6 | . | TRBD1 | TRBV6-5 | CASSYSGTGFSPLHF | TGTGCCAGCAGTTACTCGGGGACAGGTTTTTCACCCCTCCACTTT
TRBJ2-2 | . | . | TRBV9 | CASSVNLQGGGELFF | TGTGCCAGCAGCGTAAACCTACAGGGTGGCGGGGAGCTGTTTTTT
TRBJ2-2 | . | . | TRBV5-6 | CASKRGSYTGELFF | TGTGCCAGCAAGCGAGGGTCTTACACCGGGGAGCTGTTTTTT
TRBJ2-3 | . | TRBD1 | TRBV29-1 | CSVVPGQGADTQYF | TGCAGCGTTGTTCCGGGACAGGGCGCAGATACGCAGTATTTT
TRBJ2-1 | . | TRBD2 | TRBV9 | CASSLLAGDNEQFF | TGTGCCAGCAGTCTACTAGCGGGAGACAATGAGCAGTTCTTC
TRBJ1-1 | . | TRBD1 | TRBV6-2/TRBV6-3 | CASSYLGTGIAEAFF | TGTGCCAGCAGTTACTTGGGGACAGGGATCGCTGAAGCTTTCTTT
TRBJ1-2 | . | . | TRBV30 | CAWSVRGGYTF | TGTGCCTGGAGTGTCCGGGGTGGCTACACCTTC
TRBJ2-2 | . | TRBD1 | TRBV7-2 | CASSRDRAPGELFF | TGTGCCAGCAGTCGGGACAGGGCCCCCGGGGAGCTGTTTTTT
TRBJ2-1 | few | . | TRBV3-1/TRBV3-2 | CASSSRAHTYNEQFF | TGTGCCAGCAGTTCCAGGGCCCATACCTACAATGAGCAGTTCTTC
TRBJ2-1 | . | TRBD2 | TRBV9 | CASSVEGLAGPLPANEQFF | TGTGCCAGCAGCGTAGAAGGACTAGCGGGACCCCTACCGGCCAATGAGCAGTTCTTC
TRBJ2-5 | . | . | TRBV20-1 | CSASSPVRGQETQYF | TGCAGTGCTAGTTCCCCAGTTAGGGGACAAGAGACCCAGTACTTC
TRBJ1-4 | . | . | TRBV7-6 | CASSPRDAGANEKLFF | TGTGCCAGCAGCCCGCGGGACGCTGGGGCTAATGAAAAACTGTTTTTT
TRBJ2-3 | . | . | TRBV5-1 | CASSIGVSTDTQYF | TGCGCCAGCAGCATCGGTGTGAGCACAGATACGCAGTATTTT
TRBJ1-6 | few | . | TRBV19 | CASSIGQNSPLHF | TGTGCCAGTAGTATAGGACAGAATTCACCCCTCCACTTT
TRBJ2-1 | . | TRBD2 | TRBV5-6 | CASSLFPAGASGHEQFF | TGTGCCAGCAGCTTGTTCCCAGCGGGAGCCTCGGGACATGAGCAGTTCTTC
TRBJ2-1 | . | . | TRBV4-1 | CASSQFAARHTYNEQFF | TGCGCCAGCAGCCAATTTGCCGCTCGACACACCTACAATGAGCAGTTCTTC
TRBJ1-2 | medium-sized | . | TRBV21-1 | CASSKGLTGLAYGYTF | TGTGCCAGCAGCAAAGGGCTAACAGGGCTGGCCTATGGCTACACCTTC
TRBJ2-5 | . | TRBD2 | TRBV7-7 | CASRSGLAGEETQYF | TGTGCTAGCAGATCAGGGCTAGCGGGAGAAGAGACCCAGTACTTC
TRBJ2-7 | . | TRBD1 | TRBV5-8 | CASRLRGTGTSEQYF | TGTGCCAGCAGACTGAGGGGGACAGGGACTTCCGAGCAGTACTTC
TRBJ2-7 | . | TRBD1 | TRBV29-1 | CSVGTGGNEQYF | TGCAGCGTCGGGACAGGGGGGAACGAGCAGTACTTC
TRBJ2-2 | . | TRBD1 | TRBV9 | CASSGGTGFTGELFF | TGTGCCAGCAGCGGGGGGACAGGGTTCACCGGGGAGCTGTTTTTT
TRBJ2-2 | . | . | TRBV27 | CASSFVGAFTGELFF | TGTGCCAGCAGTTTTGTAGGGGCCTTCACCGGGGAGCTGTTTTTT
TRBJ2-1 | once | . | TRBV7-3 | CASSPNRREQFF | TGTGCCAGCAGCCCGAACCGGAGGGAGCAGTTCTTC
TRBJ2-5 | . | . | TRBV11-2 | CASSPKLVFQETQYF | TGTGCCAGCAGCCCAAAGCTCGTCTTTCAAGAGACCCAGTACTTC
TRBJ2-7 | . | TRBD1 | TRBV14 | CASSQKQGDYEQYF | TGTGCCAGCAGCCAAAAACAGGGGGACTACGAGCAGTACTTC
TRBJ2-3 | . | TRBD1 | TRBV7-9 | CASSIKQGSTDTQYF | TGTGCCAGCAGCATAAAACAGGGGAGCACAGATACGCAGTATTTT
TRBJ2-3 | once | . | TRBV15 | CATSREGGGGPPDTQYF | TGTGCCACCAGCAGAGAGGGGGGGGGCGGGCCCCCAGATACGCAGTATTTT
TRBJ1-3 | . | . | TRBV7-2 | CASSLTLSRVNSGNTIYF | TGTGCCAGCAGCTTGACGCTATCCAGGGTCAACTCTGGAAACACCATATATTTT
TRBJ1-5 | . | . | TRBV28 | CASRGRGPYSNQPQHF | TGTGCCAGCAGGGGGAGGGGACCATATAGCAATCAGCCCCAGCATTTT
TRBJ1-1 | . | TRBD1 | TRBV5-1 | CASSLGTGINTEAFF | TGCGCCAGCAGCTTGGGGACAGGGATAAACACTGAAGCTTTCTTT